The 12 T cell receptor beta chains given below trace back to one sample, sequenced in a study of T cell responses to AZD1222 COVID-19 vaccine. Profiled with immunoSEQ multiplex PCR; TCRdb holds only in-frame clones, not every one. The sample contains approximately 100,000 clones, 75% to 95% of which appear only once. Sequences were derived from peripheral blood, sampled on day 0 of AZD1222 vaccination. These receptors came from an adult in good health.

This sequence joins TRBV29-1 and TRBJ1-2; possibly TRBD1 for D (6 bases). Trimming removed 4 bases at V and 4 bases at J, with 7 bases between. The CDR3 totals 11 residues. The germline CDR1 and CDR2 sequences are SQVTM and ANQGSEA. The CDR3: CSVVDSYGYTF. The CDR3, as DNA: TGCAGCGTTGTGGACAGCTATGGCTACACCTTC.

The chain uses TRBV18 and TRBJ1-6; a weak D match, TRBD1 (5 bases). The CDR3 has 15 amino acids. Trimming removed 2 bases at V and 18 bases at J, with 23 bases between. Germline CDR1 and CDR2: KGHSH and LQKENI. The CDR3 region is CASSPVPGVDSLSHF. The DNA for the CDR3 is TGTGCCAGCTCACCAGTCCCGGGGGTGGATTCGTTATCCCACTTT.

J is TRBJ2-2 and V is TRBV15; 9 positions agree with TRBD2. The germline gives CDR1 LNHNV, CDR2 YYDKDF (reference sequence). V dropped 0 bases and J dropped 7; count of bases not matched to a gene: 9. The CDR3 totals 17 residues. The CDR3 sequence is CATSRDPAGGPGGELFF. CDR3 sequence (DNA): TGTGCCACCAGCAGAGACCCGGCGGGAGGGCCAGGCGGGGAGCTGTTTTTT. Variable domain in full (rest from reference TRBV15 and TRBJ2-2): DAMVIQNPRYQVTQFGKPVTLSCSQTLNHNVMYWYQQKSSQAPKLLFHYYDKDFNNEADTPDNFQSRRPNTSFCFLDIRSPGLGDTAMYLCATSRDPAGGPGGELFFGEGSRLTVL.

The chain uses TRBV28 and TRBJ2-7, with D perhaps TRBD2 (6 bases). The length of the CDR3 is 14 residues. Germline V gene lookup returns CDR1 MDHEN and CDR2 SYDVKM. Trimming shortened V by 5 bases and J by 4 bases, and 15 bases separated the two germline ends. The DNA of the CDR3 is TGTGCCAGCAGTCGAGCGGGTACAAAATACGAGCAGTACTTC. As protein: CASSRAGTKYEQYF.

The sample holds a few counts of this clone. V is TRBV30 and J is TRBJ1-1, with D possibly matching TRBD1 (6 bases). CDR1 and CDR2 from the germline V gene are GTSNPN and SVGIG (reference sequence). Trimming left V 4 bases short and J 3 bases short, with 9 bases between. The CDR3 extends over 12 amino acids. The CDR3: CAWKGGYTEAFF. Here the CDR3 DNA reads TGTGCCTGGAAAGGGGGTTACACTGAAGCTTTCTTT. Using reference TRBV30 and TRBJ1-1 for the parts outside the CDR3, the full variable domain is SQTIHQWPATLVQPVGSPLSLECTVEGTSNPNLYWYRQAAGRGLQLLFYSVGIGQISSEVPQNLSASRPQDRQFILSSKKLLLSDSGFYLCAWKGGYTEAFFGQGTRLTVV.

The chain couples TRBV30 to TRBJ2-7; D unclear. Trimming stripped 4 bases from V and 4 bases from J, with 14 bases between. The CDR3 totals 13 residues. CDR1 is GTSNPN, CDR2 SVGIG, per germline (reference sequence). The CDR3 loop is CAWTRIRHYEQYF. CDR3 coding DNA: TGTGCCTGGACCCGGATACGGCATTACGAGCAGTACTTC.

This chain joins TRBV6-5 and TRBJ2-3; D is undetermined. The CDR3 consists of 14 residues. From germline, CDR1 is MNHEY and CDR2 SVGAGI. The germline V and J ends were trimmed by 0 bases and 3 bases, with 7 bases remaining between them. DNA of the CDR3: TGTGCCAGCAGTTACTCGCAAATGACAGATACGCAGTATTTT. It encodes CASSYSQMTDTQYF.

This clone showed up just a few times. The rearrangement links TRBV28 to TRBJ2-1; D call uncertain. Germline-derived CDR1 and CDR2 are MDHEN and SYDVKM. This CDR3 spans 13 amino acids. The V and J ends lost 1 base and 12 bases respectively, with 13 bases between them. Here the CDR3 DNA reads TGTGCCAGCAGTTTATTGTCCACTCTTTCGCAGTTCTTC. It yields the protein CASSLLSTLSQFF.

This clone came up a few times. This chain uses TRBV12-3 or TRBV12-4 with TRBJ2-7; D might be TRBD1 or TRBD2, each matching 5 bases. V was trimmed by 3 bases and J by 6 bases, leaving 12 bases between them. This CDR3 contains 13 residues. CDR3 residues: CASSLGPPGEQYF. CDR3 DNA sequence: TGTGCCAGCAGTTTGGGACCGCCAGGCGAGCAGTACTTC.

The chain has TRBV28 and TRBJ1-1; 7 nucleotides match TRBD1. Germline CDR1 is MDHEN and CDR2 is SYDVKM. This CDR3 region has 16 residues. Losses at the gene ends were 6 bases for V and 0 bases for J; bases not matched to a gene: 10. Here the CDR3 DNA reads TGTGCCAGCAGCCCCCGGGGCAGGGGGATGAACACTGAAGCTTTCTTT. Residues: CASSPRGRGMNTEAFF.

The rearrangement joins TRBV21-1 to TRBJ2-4; no DNA check was done on the table's D call, TRBD1. TRBV21-1 is a known pseudogene. This CDR3 comprises 17 residues. CDR3 region: CASSKVGDRLAKNIQYF. The CDR3, as DNA: TGTGCCAGCAGCAAAGTAGGGGACAGATTAGCCAAAAACATTCAGTACTTC.

The V and J genes are TRBV6-4 and TRBJ1-1; 7 nucleotides align to TRBD1. This CDR3 spans 15 amino acids. Germline loops: CDR1 MRHNA, CDR2 SNTAGT. Trimming at V came to 0 bases and at J to 7 bases, leaving 8 bases not matched to a gene. CDR3 sequence: CASSDSGRGDDEAFF. In DNA form, the CDR3 reads TGTGCCAGCAGTGACTCGGGCAGGGGGGACGATGAAGCTTTCTTT.